The 26 T cell receptor beta chains below come from one sample, sequenced in a study of blood T cells in healthy people across ages. Then a second PCR, running about 7 to 11 cycles, was carried out with a sample-barcoded 5' primer and a J-beta primer mix. TCRdb re-called the 5' RACE reads with MiXCR, one entry per CDR3 protein. The sample comprises just over 1 million distinct CDR3 sequences, under 55% of which are singletons, and approximately 20% rests with the top ten. The source material was blood. Source of these receptors: a woman aged 55-69 years in good health.

The sample holds a few counts of this clonotype. The J gene is TRBJ2-7, the V gene TRBV7-9; tentatively, D is TRBD1 (5 bases). Per the germline V gene, CDR1 is SEHNR and CDR2 is FQNEAQ (reference sequence). Trimming stripped 5 bases from V and 3 bases from J, with 11 bases between. CDR3 length: 13 residues. CDR3 nucleotide sequence: TGTGCCAGCAGCAGCGACAGAATCTACGAGCAGTACTTC. This sequence encodes CASSSDRIYEQYF.

The chain recombines TRBV27 with TRBJ2-3; the D gene is possibly TRBD2 (5 bases). The germline gives CDR1 MNHEY, CDR2 SMNVEV (reference sequence). V lost 4 bases, J lost 0 bases, and 11 bases lay in between. The CDR3 extends over 15 amino acids. CDR3 bases: TGTGCCAGCAGTTGCGAGGGCGCTAGCACAGATACGCAGTATTTT. Amino acids: CASSCEGASTDTQYF.

V gene TRBV3-1 combines with J gene TRBJ2-6; 9 positions match TRBD1. CDR3 length equals 17 residues. Germline CDR1 is LGHDT and CDR2 is YNNKEL (reference sequence). The ends lost 7 bases at V and 0 bases at J; junction bases unmatched: 7. The chain's CDR3 is CASTPGQGRSGANVLTF. DNA for the CDR3: TGTGCCAGCACCCCGGGACAGGGACGCTCTGGGGCCAACGTCCTGACTTTC.

The genes are TRBV27 and TRBJ2-3; 10 bases align to TRBD1. The germline gives CDR1 MNHEY, CDR2 SMNVEV (reference sequence). V lost 6 bases and J lost 4; bases outside the gene matches: 10. The CDR3 totals 16 residues. In DNA form, the CDR3 reads TGTGCCAGCAGCCGCCAGGGACAGGGGTTCCCAGATACGCAGTATTTT. Translated: CASSRQGQGFPDTQYF.

V usage is TRBV27 and J usage is TRBJ2-1; 7 positions match TRBD2. Germline V gives CDR1 MNHEY, CDR2 SMNVEV (reference sequence). The CDR3 has 19 amino acids. With V trimmed by 3 bases and J by 1 base, 15 bases remained unmatched. The CDR3 here is CASSLAFLAVAGSYNEQFF. For the CDR3, the DNA is TGTGCCAGCAGTTTGGCGTTTCTAGCGGTCGCCGGATCCTACAATGAGCAGTTCTTC.

The chain joins TRBV5-1 to TRBJ2-5, with 10 nucleotides matching TRBD2. The CDR3 contains 15 residues. CDR1 is SGHRS and CDR2 is YFSETQ in the germline V gene. The ends lost 3 bases at V and 2 bases at J; junction bases unmatched: 4. For the CDR3, the DNA is TGCGCCAGCAGCTGGACTAGCGGTATACAAGAGACCCAGTACTTC. This encodes CASSWTSGIQETQYF.

The rearrangement uses TRBV3-1 and TRBJ2-7; weak D call: TRBD2 (6 bases). This CDR3 region has 14 residues. Trimming cost V 0 bases and J 5 bases, with 11 bases left between them. Germline V gene lookup returns CDR1 LGHDT and CDR2 YNNKEL (reference sequence). This CDR3 is CASSQESRENEQYF. CDR3 nucleotide sequence: TGTGCCAGCAGCCAAGAGAGTCGGGAGAACGAGCAGTACTTC.

This clonotype appeared a few times. The chain links TRBV27 to TRBJ2-3, with D tentatively TRBD2 (6 bases). Germline CDR1 and CDR2: MNHEY and SMNVEV (reference sequence). This CDR3 spans 14 amino acids. V shed 4 bases and J shed 10 bases, with 18 bases lying between them. CDR3 nucleotides: TGTGCCAGCAGTTCCCTCCGGTGGCTAGCGCCGCAGTATTTT. The encoded protein is CASSSLRWLAPQYF.

This clonotype was observed a few times. The gene calls are TRBV28 and TRBJ1-4, with D unclear. The CDR3 runs 14 residues. Trimming took 3 bases from V and 7 from J, leaving 12 bases between them. Germline-derived CDR1 and CDR2 are MDHEN and SYDVKM. The CDR3 region is CASSFNPEGEKLFF. CDR3 nucleotide sequence: TGTGCCAGCAGTTTCAACCCTGAGGGTGAAAAACTGTTTTTT. The entire variable domain, with the rest obtained from reference TRBV28 and TRBJ1-4, is as follows: DVKVTQSSRYLVKRTGEKVFLECVQDMDHENMFWYRQDPGLGLRLIYFSYDVKMKEKGDIPEGYSVSREKKERFSLILESASTNQTSMYLCASSFNPEGEKLFFGSGTQLSVL.

The CDR3 region is CASSLVISGETQYF. In DNA form, the CDR3 reads TGTGCCAGCAGCTTAGTAATCTCGGGGGAGACCCAGTACTTC. This chain uses TRBV7-8 with TRBJ2-5; D is perhaps TRBD2 (5 bases). With 1 base removed from V and 5 bases from J, the gap between germline ends came to 11 bases. The CDR3 is 14 residues long. Germline lookup yields CDR1 SGHVS and CDR2 FQNEAQ.

V usage is TRBV5-4 and J usage is TRBJ2-5; no clear D gene. CDR1 is SGHNT, CDR2 YYREEE, per germline (reference sequence). The CDR3 loop spans 13 amino acids. Trimming left V 1 base short and J 3 bases short, with 7 bases between. This chain's CDR3 is CASSLLEKETQYF. The DNA for the CDR3 is TGTGCCAGCAGCTTGCTGGAGAAAGAGACCCAGTACTTC. The complete variable domain, with remaining parts taken from reference TRBV5-4 and TRBJ2-5, reads ETGVTQSPTHLIKTRGQQVTLRCSSQSGHNTVSWYQQALGQGPQFIFQYYREEENGRGNFPPRFSGLQFPNYSSELNVNALELDDSALYLCASSLLEKETQYFGPGTRLLVL.

This clonotype was seen more than once but under ten times. V and J are TRBV6-6 and TRBJ1-2, with 7 bases matching TRBD1. V lost 0 bases, J lost 6 bases, and 7 bases stayed unmatched. The CDR3 contains 15 residues. CDR1 and CDR2 (germline): MNHNY, SVGAGI (reference sequence). The CDR3 DNA follows: TGTGCCAGCAGTTACTCGCCTACAGGGGAGGATGGCTACACCTTC. Amino acid sequence: CASSYSPTGEDGYTF.

V gene TRBV7-6 combines with J gene TRBJ2-7; 10 nucleotides line up with TRBD1. In germline, CDR1 is SGHVS, CDR2 FNYEAQ. Trimming took 3 bases from V and 2 from J; bases not matched to a gene: 10. The CDR3 covers 17 residues. The CDR3, as DNA: TGTGCCAGCAGCTTGCTGTCCGGGACAGGGGTTCCCTACGAGCAGTACTTC. Translating gives CASSLLSGTGVPYEQYF.

The chain couples TRBV20-1 to TRBJ2-3; 8 bases are shared with TRBD2. Germline CDR1 is DFQATT and CDR2 is SNEGSKA (reference sequence). This CDR3 contains 17 residues. J lost 6 bases, V lost 2 bases, and 16 bases had no gene match. CDR3 region: CSARLPTSGLVGDTQYF. As DNA, the CDR3 is TGCAGTGCTAGACTTCCAACTAGCGGACTCGTGGGGGATACGCAGTATTTT.

The chain has TRBV11-2 and TRBJ2-7, with no clear D. The V gene's germline CDR1 is SGHAT and CDR2 FQNNGV. This CDR3 contains 13 residues. The ends were cut back, 1 base at V and 6 bases at J, with 10 bases in the middle. CDR3 sequence reads: CASSLGLTLEQYF. The CDR3 nucleotides read TGTGCCAGCAGCTTAGGTTTGACACTCGAGCAGTACTTC.

This chain connects TRBV7-9 to TRBJ2-3; D uncertain. The V end was cut by 4 bases, the J end by 2 bases, with 19 bases between. The CDR3 is 17 residues long. CDR1 SEHNR and CDR2 FQNEAQ come from the germline V gene (reference sequence). CDR3 DNA: TGTGCCAGCAGCTCCACCTTTAGTTGGTCTCACACAGATACGCAGTATTTT. Translation gives CASSSTFSWSHTDTQYF.

The V gene is TRBV5-6, the J gene TRBJ2-7; TRBD1 is a possible D gene (6 bases). This CDR3 is 16 amino acids long. CDR1 and CDR2 (germline): SGHDT, YYEEEE. V dropped 4 bases and J dropped 7 bases, with 24 bases sitting between them. The CDR3 DNA reads as TGTGCCAGCAGCGCTAGACAGGTCGGGCGTCTCCGTGAGCAGTACTTC. Encoded protein: CASSARQVGRLREQYF. Complete variable domain (other parts from reference TRBV5-6 and TRBJ2-7): DAGVTQSPTHLIKTRGQQVTLRCSPKSGHDTVSWYQQALGQGPQFIFQYYEEEERQRGNFPDRFSGHQFPNYSSELNVNALLLGDSALYLCASSARQVGRLREQYFGPGTRLTVT.

The chain recombines TRBV20-1 with TRBJ2-5; TRBD2 is a possible D gene (5 bases). Gene TRBJ2-7 matches the end of the DNA better, so the J call may be wrong. Germline lookup yields CDR1 DFQATT and CDR2 SNEGSKA (reference sequence). The CDR3 is 13 amino acids. The CDR3 DNA reads TGCAGTGCTAGAACCAGGAGGTTAGGCGAGCAGTACTTC. Encoded protein: CSARTRRLGEQYF.

The V and J genes are TRBV5-1 and TRBJ2-5, with TRBD2 identical over 7 bases. This CDR3 contains 15 residues. V dropped 5 bases and J dropped 11; count of bases not matched to a gene: 18. Per the germline V gene, CDR1 is SGHRS and CDR2 is YFSETQ. CDR3 bases: TGCGCCAGCAGTCCTCGGACTAGACTTTACAATGAGCAGTACTTC. It specifies CASSPRTRLYNEQYF.

V usage is TRBV4-2 and J usage is TRBJ2-2; TRBD1 matches 9 bases. After removal of 4 bases from V and 7 bases from J, the junction contained 10 bases not matched to a gene. This CDR3 contains 16 residues. Per the germline V gene, CDR1 is LGHNA and CDR2 is YNFKEQ. The CDR3 nucleotides are TGTGCCAGCAGCCCCTCGGACAGGGGAAACGGCGGGGAGCTGTTTTTT. Its protein product is CASSPSDRGNGGELFF.

The CDR3: CASSLLRGRLTLNTEAFF. As DNA, the CDR3 is TGTGCCAGCAGCTTGCTTAGGGGTCGGCTGACCTTGAACACTGAAGCTTTCTTT. The V call is TRBV5-6, the J call TRBJ1-1, with D possibly being TRBD1 (5 bases). V gave up 1 base and J gave up 0 bases, with 19 bases separating them. The CDR3 spans 18 residues. Germline V gene lookup returns CDR1 SGHDT and CDR2 YYEEEE.

The chain couples TRBV20-1 to TRBJ2-4; D gene uncertain. The CDR3 contains 15 residues. Germline loops: CDR1 DFQATT, CDR2 SNEGSKA (reference sequence). V lost 0 bases, J lost 3 bases, and 12 bases lay in between. The CDR3: CSARDPWSDKNIQYF. The CDR3 region has the DNA TGCAGTGCTAGAGATCCATGGAGTGACAAAAACATTCAGTACTTC.

This clonotype has a handful of counts. This rearrangement joins TRBV29-1 to TRBJ2-7; maybe TRBD2 (5 bases). Trimming stripped 5 bases from V and 3 bases from J, with 17 bases between. This CDR3 has 14 amino acids. Germline CDR1 SQVTM, CDR2 ANQGSEA. DNA for the CDR3: TGCAGCGTTTCGCTCGGAACTAGGAACTACGAGCAGTACTTC. It specifies CSVSLGTRNYEQYF.

This clonotype was seen a single time. The chain links TRBV4-2 to TRBJ2-1, with a weak D call TRBD2 (7 bases). The germline gives CDR1 LGHNA, CDR2 YNFKEQ. The V and J ends lost 0 bases and 2 bases respectively, with 20 bases between them. CDR3 length equals 19 residues. CDR3 in amino acids: CASSQDPGGLRGPYNEQFF. In DNA form, the CDR3 reads TGTGCCAGCAGCCAAGATCCCGGGGGGCTGAGAGGACCCTACAATGAGCAGTTCTTC.

This clonotype was found a few times. The chain joins TRBV29-1 to TRBJ1-2; TRBD1 aligns across 7 bases. The germline V gene has CDR1 SQVTM and CDR2 ANQGSEA. The CDR3 extends over 12 amino acids. V lost 4 bases and J lost 10; bases outside the gene matches: 9. The CDR3 sequence is CSVGGDSGPYTF. In DNA, the CDR3 is TGCAGCGTTGGCGGGGACAGCGGACCCTACACCTTC.

This clonotype was seen more than once but under ten times. The chain employs TRBV6-2 or TRBV6-3 and TRBJ2-5, with D perhaps TRBD1 (6 bases). The germline V gene encodes CDR1 MNHEY and CDR2 SVGEGT. The CDR3 loop spans 14 amino acids. V was clipped by 2 bases and J by 11 bases, with 18 bases between them. CDR3 region: CASSYLGDNWEQYF. The DNA of the CDR3 is TGTGCCAGCAGTTACCTGGGGGACAATTGGGAGCAGTACTTC.